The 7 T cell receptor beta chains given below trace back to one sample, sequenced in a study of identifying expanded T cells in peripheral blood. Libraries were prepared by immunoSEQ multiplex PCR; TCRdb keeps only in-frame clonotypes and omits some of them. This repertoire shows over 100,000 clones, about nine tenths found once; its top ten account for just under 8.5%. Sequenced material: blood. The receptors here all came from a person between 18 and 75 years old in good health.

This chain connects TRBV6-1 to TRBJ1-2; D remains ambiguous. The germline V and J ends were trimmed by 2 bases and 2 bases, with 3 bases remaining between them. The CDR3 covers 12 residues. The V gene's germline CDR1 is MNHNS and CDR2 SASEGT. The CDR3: CASSERNYGYTF. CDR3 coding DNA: TGTGCCAGCAGTGAACGAAACTATGGCTACACCTTC.

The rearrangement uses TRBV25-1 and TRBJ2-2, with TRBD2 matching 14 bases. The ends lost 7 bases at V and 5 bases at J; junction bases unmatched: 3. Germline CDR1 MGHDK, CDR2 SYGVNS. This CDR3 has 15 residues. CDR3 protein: CASKGTSGRTGELFF. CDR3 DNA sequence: TGTGCCAGCAAGGGGACTAGCGGGAGAACCGGGGAGCTGTTTTTT.

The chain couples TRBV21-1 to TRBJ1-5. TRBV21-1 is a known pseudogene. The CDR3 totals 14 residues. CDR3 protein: CASSKERGHQPQHF. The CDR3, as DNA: TGTGCCAGCAGCAAAGAACGGGGGCATCAGCCCCAGCATTTT.

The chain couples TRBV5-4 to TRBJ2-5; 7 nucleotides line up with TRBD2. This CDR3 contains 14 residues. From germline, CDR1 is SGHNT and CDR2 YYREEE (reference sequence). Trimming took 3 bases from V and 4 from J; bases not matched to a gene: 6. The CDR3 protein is CASSWDYSLETQYF. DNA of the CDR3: TGTGCCAGCAGCTGGGACTACTCTCTAGAGACCCAGTACTTC.

CDR3 bases: TGTGCCAGCAGCTCGGCAGGGACTAGCGGTCTCTCCTACAATGAGCAGTTCTTC. Its protein is CASSSAGTSGLSYNEQFF. The J gene is TRBJ2-1, the V gene TRBV21-1; TRBD2 reflects the table's D call only, with no check against the DNA. TRBV21-1 is designated a pseudogene. The CDR3 is 18 amino acids.

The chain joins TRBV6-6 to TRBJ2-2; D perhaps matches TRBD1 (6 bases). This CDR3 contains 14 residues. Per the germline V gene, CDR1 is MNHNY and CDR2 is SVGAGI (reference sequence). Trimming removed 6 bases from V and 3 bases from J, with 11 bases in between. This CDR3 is CASSQQGHTGELFF. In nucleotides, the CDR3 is TGTGCCAGCAGCCAACAGGGACACACCGGGGAGCTGTTTTTT.

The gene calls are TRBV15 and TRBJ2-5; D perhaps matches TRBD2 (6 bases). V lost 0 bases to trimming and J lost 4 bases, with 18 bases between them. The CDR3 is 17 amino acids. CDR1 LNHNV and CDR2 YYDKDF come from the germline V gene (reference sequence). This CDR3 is CATSRDVSSGDRETQYF. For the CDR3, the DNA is TGTGCCACCAGCAGAGATGTATCGTCGGGGGATAGAGAGACCCAGTACTTC. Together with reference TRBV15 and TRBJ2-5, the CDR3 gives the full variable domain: DAMVIQNPRYQVTQFGKPVTLSCSQTLNHNVMYWYQQKSSQAPKLLFHYYDKDFNNEADTPDNFQSRRPNTSFCFLDIRSPGLGDTAMYLCATSRDVSSGDRETQYFGPGTRLLVL.